A selection of T cell receptor beta chains follows, all from one sample in a study of shared clonotypes between healthy human individuals. TCRdb's copy holds only in-frame clones and misses some; the assay was immunoSEQ multiplex PCR. The sample contains about 2.4 million clones, 93% of which appear only once. Specimen: naive CD4+ T cells from PBMCs. The receptors here all came from a man aged 18 to 29 in good health. Some clones in this sample may be carry-over from other donors' samples. CDR3s include the opening cysteine and the closing phenylalanine or tryptophan. Each record gives: D gene, clone size, J gene, V gene, CDR3 DNA, CDR3 protein. The D gene is left open where the match is weak. Rows give clone size only sometimes, using once, few, many, or a class for an expanded clone.

d_gene: NA; abundance: NA; j_gene: TRBJ2-5; v_gene: TRBV19; CDR3nt: TGTGCCAGTAGTATAGGGGGAGCGTACCAAGAGACCCAGTACTTC; CDR3aa: CASSIGGAYQETQYF
d_gene: NA; abundance: NA; j_gene: TRBJ1-1; v_gene: TRBV4-3; CDR3nt: TGCGCCAGCAGCCAAGATTTGGGACAAAACACTGAAGCTTTCTTT; CDR3aa: CASSQDLGQNTEAFF
d_gene: NA; abundance: NA; j_gene: TRBJ1-1; v_gene: TRBV11-2; CDR3nt: TGTGCCAGCAGCCGGGATTTGGTCGGCAACACTGAAGCTTTCTTT; CDR3aa: CASSRDLVGNTEAFF
d_gene: NA; abundance: NA; j_gene: TRBJ1-1; v_gene: TRBV9; CDR3nt: TGTGCCAGCAGCGTCTGGGGGGTGGGTGAAGCTTTCTTT; CDR3aa: CASSVWGVGEAFF
d_gene: TRBD1; abundance: NA; j_gene: TRBJ1-2; v_gene: TRBV7-3; CDR3nt: TGTGCCAGCAGCCCTACCCCGGGACAGGGGAGCGGCTACACCTTC; CDR3aa: CASSPTPGQGSGYTF
d_gene: NA; abundance: NA; j_gene: TRBJ2-3; v_gene: TRBV19; CDR3nt: TGTGCCAGTAGTCCAGGGGGAGGTACGCAGTATTTT; CDR3aa: CASSPGGGTQYF
d_gene: TRBD2; abundance: once; j_gene: TRBJ2-5; v_gene: TRBV18; CDR3nt: TGTGCCAGCTCTCCTCGTGCGGGAGGGGAGGAGACCCAGTACTTC; CDR3aa: CASSPRAGGEETQYF
d_gene: NA; abundance: NA; j_gene: TRBJ1-1; v_gene: TRBV2; CDR3nt: TGTGCCAGCAGTGATTCCAGGGTAAACCGCGGGACTGAAGCTTTCTTT; CDR3aa: CASSDSRVNRGTEAFF
d_gene: NA; abundance: NA; j_gene: TRBJ1-2; v_gene: TRBV6-1; CDR3nt: TGTGCCAGCAGTGAAGAGATTTGGGTGATGGGCTATGGCTACACCTTC; CDR3aa: CASSEEIWVMGYGYTF
d_gene: NA; abundance: NA; j_gene: TRBJ1-3; v_gene: TRBV18; CDR3nt: TGTGCCAGCTCACCGGACAGCCTTTACTCTGGAAACACCATATATTTT; CDR3aa: CASSPDSLYSGNTIYF
d_gene: NA; abundance: NA; j_gene: TRBJ2-2; v_gene: TRBV28; CDR3nt: TGTGCCAGCAGCTCGCCATTTGGAGTAGGCACCGGGGAGCTGTTTTTT; CDR3aa: CASSSPFGVGTGELFF
d_gene: TRBD1; abundance: NA; j_gene: TRBJ1-3; v_gene: TRBV28; CDR3nt: TGTGCCAGCAGTCGGGACAGGATATATGGAAACACCATATATTTT; CDR3aa: CASSRDRIYGNTIYF